These T cell receptor beta chains were read from a single sample in a study of T-cell reconstitution after alpha-beta-depleted transplantation in children. TCRdb reprocessed the PCR reads with MiXCR, giving one entry per CDR3 protein. The sample yields 30,000 or so distinct CDR3 sequences, about 6.7% seen once. The specimen comprised peripheral blood, sampled 60 days after TCRalphabeta/CD19-depleted stem cell transplant. Source of these receptors: a child younger than two who had a stem cell transplant for acute myeloid leukemia, so the T cells may come from the graft donor. The conserved cysteine and the conserved F or W are not part of the CDR3 here. Each record gives: V gene, clone size, D gene, CDR3 protein. A D gene is named only where the DNA matches it firmly. Clone sizes are shown as how often the clone was seen (once, few, many) or a class if it is expanded.

TRBV2 many TRBD1 ASSEGQSIYEQY
TRBV5-6 many TRBD2 ASSWGTSGRRYEQF
TRBV7-9 many NA ASSLPGYEQY
TRBV28 many NA ASSFRGHLRNEQY
TRBV27 many TRBD1 ASSLTGNPYEQY
TRBV5-6 many NA ASSSGSSYEQY
TRBV29-1 many NA SVVSGARELF
TRBV24-1 many NA ATSDPDREGTGELF
TRBV6-5 many NA ASSFQPLETQY
TRBV29-1 many NA SVPGHSTGYT
TRBV4-3 many NA ASSQEHAGTQY
TRBV6-4 many TRBD1 ASGTGNTGELF
TRBV20-1 many TRBD2 SARATPSLAGKPYEQY
TRBV5-1 many NA ASSPRHKTYNEQF
TRBV29-1 many NA SVREQGKAKNIQY
TRBV20-1 many TRBD2 SAKSGSSYNEQF
TRBV28 many TRBD1 ASIFRGQVNYGYT
TRBV7-9 many TRBD2 ASRSGTSLYEQY
TRBV27 many TRBD1 ASSFDRGSGNYGYT
TRBV6-2/TRBV6-3 many TRBD1 ASIGVGDRIYSNQPQH
TRBV11-2 many NA ASSSRYNEQF
TRBV7-2 many NA ASSPFATNEKLF
TRBV29-1 many TRBD1 SVFGTGITDTQY
TRBV6-1 many NA ASRELGEWTEAF
TRBV9 many NA ASSGGTSLWGQETQY
TRBV12-3/TRBV12-4 many TRBD2 ASRMLAGPPSEQY
TRBV6-2/TRBV6-3 many TRBD1 ATQGEMKTQY